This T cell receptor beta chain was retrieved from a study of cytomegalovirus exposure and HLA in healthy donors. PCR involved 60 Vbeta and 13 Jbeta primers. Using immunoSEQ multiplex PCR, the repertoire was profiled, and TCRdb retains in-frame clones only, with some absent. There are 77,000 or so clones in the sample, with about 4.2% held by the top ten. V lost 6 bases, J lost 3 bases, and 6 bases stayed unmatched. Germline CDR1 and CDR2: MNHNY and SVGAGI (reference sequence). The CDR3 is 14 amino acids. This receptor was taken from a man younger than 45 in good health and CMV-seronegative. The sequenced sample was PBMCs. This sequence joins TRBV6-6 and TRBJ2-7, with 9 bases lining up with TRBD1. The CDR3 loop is CASSLGTGNYEQYF. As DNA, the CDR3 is TGTGCCAGCAGCCTTGGGACAGGGAACTACGAGCAGTACTTC.